The 20 T cell receptor beta chains in this list originate from one sample, sequenced in a study of T-cell reconstitution after alpha-beta-depleted transplantation in children (TCRdb year 2016). The sample's treatment or condition, from its label and the paper: allogeneic hematopoietic cell transplantation with graft depleted of TCRalphabeta T cells and CD19 B cells. Preparation of the library involved PCR. The sequencer listed for this sample is Illumina HiSeq 2500. TCR library preparation used molecular barcoding, with unique molecular identifiers applied to normalize quantification of the TCRbeta repertoire. TCRdb reprocessing: public reads trimmed at Q25 with fastp, clones called with MiXCR, in-frame beta chains kept. Identical CDR3 proteins give one entry, which carries the most common genes and DNA. Here the sample has about 190,000 distinct CDR3 sequences; more than 9.5% occur a single time. 13% of the sample comes from the top ten.

Specimen: PBMCs, collected before TCRalphabeta/CD19-depleted stem cell transplant. Receptors originate from a boy aged 2-9 years with acute myeloid leukemia, due to receive a stem cell transplant.

This sequence joins TRBV7-9 and TRBJ1-1, with no clear D. The germline CDR1 and CDR2 sequences are SEHNR and FQNEAQ (reference sequence). This CDR3 has 14 residues. V dropped 3 bases and J dropped 0 bases, with 8 bases sitting between them. The CDR3 protein is CASSFPDLNTEAFF. The DNA for the CDR3 is TGTGCCAGCAGCTTCCCCGACTTGAACACTGAAGCTTTCTTT.

This clonotype came up many times. CDR3 nucleotides: TGTGCCAGCAGCCAAGATGACACTGGCTACACCTTC. Residues: CASSQDDTGYTF. V usage is TRBV4-2 and J usage is TRBJ1-2; D gene unclear. Germline V lookup: CDR1 LGHNA, CDR2 YNFKEQ. V was clipped by 0 bases and J by 7 bases, with 6 bases between them. The CDR3 spans 12 residues.

DNA for the CDR3: TGTGCCTGGAGTAGAGGGGGCATTTATAGCAATCAGCCCCAGCATTTT. Amino acids: CAWSRGGIYSNQPQHF. The rearrangement uses TRBV30 and TRBJ1-5, with 7 bases that match TRBD1. Unmatched junction bases numbered 7, after V lost 2 bases and J lost 0 bases. Germline CDR1 and CDR2: GTSNPN and SVGIG (reference sequence). CDR3 size: 16 residues.

Details on this clonotype: This may be a read error: a much more frequent sequence differs by one nucleotide. This chain connects TRBV28 to TRBJ2-1; 10 bases map to TRBD1. The CDR3 extends over 16 amino acids. The germline gives CDR1 MDHEN, CDR2 SYDVKM. The CDR3 region has the DNA TGTGCCAGCAGAGACCCGGGACAGGGGTCGCACAATGAGCTGTTCTTC. Translation: CASRDPGQGSHNELFF. The variable domain in full, with the rest retrieved from reference TRBV28 and TRBJ2-1, is DVKVTQSSRYLVKRTGEKVFLECVQDMDHENMFWYRQDPGLGLRLIYFSYDVKMKEKGDIPEGYSVSREKKERFSLILESASTNQTSMYLCASRDPGQGSHNELFFGPGTRLTVL.

This clonotype was picked up many times. The chain links TRBV7-2 to TRBJ2-7; no definite D call. There are 14 residues in the CDR3. Deletions cut 1 base from V and 1 base from J, with 8 bases between. From germline, CDR1 is SGHTA and CDR2 FQGNSA. CDR3 in DNA: TGTGCCAGCAGCTTAGTTACCGATTCCTACGAGCAGTACTTC. Residues: CASSLVTDSYEQYF.

This clonotype showed up many times. The chain has TRBV13 and TRBJ2-7; 7 positions agree with TRBD1. The CDR3 covers 14 residues. V was clipped by 5 bases and J by 4 bases; unmatched bases: 8. Germline V CDR1 and CDR2: PRHDT, FYEKMQ (reference sequence). The CDR3 loop reads CASSLGTVVYEQYF. The CDR3, as DNA: TGTGCCAGCAGCCTTGGGACAGTAGTTTACGAGCAGTACTTC.

This clonotype was counted ten times or more. The chain has TRBV2 and TRBJ2-7, with a weak D call TRBD1 (6 bases). Germline lookup yields CDR1 SNHLY and CDR2 FYNNEI. The V end lost 10 bases, the J end lost 1 base, and 20 bases lay between the germline ends. The CDR3 spans 15 residues. The CDR3 sequence is CATQQDRTGSYEQYV. CDR3 DNA: TGTGCCACCCAGCAGGACCGCACAGGGTCCTACGAGCAGTACGTC.

This clonotype was recorded many times. The chain couples TRBV12-3 or TRBV12-4 to TRBJ2-3; no firm D call. V lost 7 bases to trimming and J lost 3 bases, with 5 bases between them. This CDR3 is 11 amino acids long. CDR3 region: CASKQTDTQYF. CDR3 nucleotides: TGTGCCAGCAAACAGACAGATACGCAGTATTTT.

The table lists this clonotype with many counts. The V gene is TRBV6-5, the J gene TRBJ2-1; D is perhaps TRBD2 (6 bases). The CDR3 totals 17 residues. Trimming stripped 8 bases from V and 4 bases from J, with 24 bases between. Germline V gives CDR1 MNHEY, CDR2 SVGAGI. The CDR3 nucleotides read TGTGCCAGCCGTACTACGGACCGACTTAGCGGATACAATGAGCAGTTCTTC. It specifies CASRTTDRLSGYNEQFF.

At least ten counts were recorded for this clonotype. This rearrangement joins TRBV12-3 or TRBV12-4 to TRBJ1-1, with D unresolved. The V end lost 4 bases, the J end lost 3 bases, and 21 bases lay between the germline ends. The CDR3 is 17 amino acids. CDR3 nucleotides: TGTGCCAGCAGTTCCCCCCCCCGGTTAAAACGGGACACTGAAGCTTTCTTT. Protein sequence: CASSSPPRLKRDTEAFF.

This clonotype was counted at least ten times. Here the CDR3 reads CASSQDGTEQFF. The CDR3 DNA follows: TGTGCCAGCAGCCAAGATGGGACTGAGCAGTTCTTC. The chain couples TRBV3-1 to TRBJ2-1; TRBD1 or TRBD2 may be the D gene (5 bases each). Germline assignment: CDR1 LGHDT and CDR2 YNNKEL (reference sequence). The V end lost 0 bases, the J end lost 9 bases, and 6 bases lay between the germline ends. This CDR3 comprises 12 residues.

The sample holds many counts of this clonotype. The V call is TRBV7-3, the J call TRBJ2-7, with D maybe TRBD2 (6 bases). Germline V gives CDR1 SGHTA, CDR2 FQGTGA. V was pared by 5 bases and J by 4 bases, with 27 bases between. CDR3 length: 18 residues. The CDR3 is CASSPSIGGGVSAYEQYV. CDR3 in DNA: TGTGCCAGCAGCCCCAGCATCGGTGGAGGGGTTTCCGCGTACGAGCAGTACGTC.

This clonotype was detected ten times or more. The rearrangement uses TRBV15 and TRBJ1-1; no reliable D call. CDR1 and CDR2 (germline): LNHNV, YYDKDF (reference sequence). The CDR3 is made up of 15 amino acids. Trimming shortened V by 1 base and J by 4 bases, and 13 bases separated the two germline ends. The CDR3 DNA is TGTGCCACCAGCAGAGGGCCAGGAGTCGGCACTGAAGCTTTCTTT. The encoded protein is CATSRGPGVGTEAFF.

The table lists this clonotype with many counts. The chain is built from TRBV2 and TRBJ2-1; D uncertain. The CDR3 has 12 residues. V dropped 6 bases and J dropped 5 bases, with 8 bases sitting between them. Germline CDR1 and CDR2: SNHLY and FYNNEI. The CDR3 reads CASSAQDNEQFF. The CDR3 DNA reads TGTGCCAGCAGCGCCCAAGACAATGAGCAGTTCTTC.

This clonotype was seen ten or more times. The CDR3 reads CATPRDRGWQYF. The CDR3 bases are TGTGCCACCCCTCGGGACAGGGGTTGGCAGTACTTC. The rearrangement links TRBV28 to TRBJ2-7, with 10 bases fitting TRBD1. Trimming removed 10 bases from V and 9 bases from J; junction bases left unmatched: 9. Germline V gene sequence: CDR1 MDHEN, CDR2 SYDVKM. The CDR3 has 12 amino acids.

At least ten counts were recorded for this clonotype. The rearrangement links TRBV5-5 to TRBJ2-7; 7 nucleotides line up with TRBD1. This CDR3 region has 12 residues. Germline V gene lookup returns CDR1 SGHKS and CDR2 YYEKEE (reference sequence). The CDR3: CASSLTGAEEYV. The CDR3 DNA reads TGTGCCAGCAGCTTGACAGGGGCCGAGGAGTACGTC.

This clonotype was picked up a small number of times. V and J are TRBV5-1 and TRBJ2-1; 7 bases agree with TRBD1. Germline lookup yields CDR1 SGHRS and CDR2 YFSETQ. The J segment lost 2 bases and the V segment lost 1 base, leaving 15 bases of the junction unmatched. The CDR3 runs to 19 residues. CDR3 coding DNA: TGCGCCAGCAGCTTGTTTACAGGGGAGACTAAGCGCACCTACAATGAGCAGTTCTTC. Translating it yields CASSLFTGETKRTYNEQFF. Filled out from reference TRBV5-1 and TRBJ2-1, the complete variable domain reads KAGVTQTPRYLIKTRGQQVTLSCSPISGHRSVSWYQQTPGQGLQFLFEYFSETQRNKGNFPGRFSGRQFSNSRSEMNVSTLELGDSALYLCASSLFTGETKRTYNEQFFGPGTRLTVL.

This clonotype came up many times. This sequence joins TRBV4-1 and TRBJ2-5; 9 bases map to TRBD2. The CDR3 extends over 17 amino acids. V shed 0 bases, J shed 5 bases, and the junction held 10 bases outside the gene matches. The germline gives CDR1 MGHRA, CDR2 YSYEKL. The CDR3 coding sequence is TGCGCCAGCAGCCAAGACGCCCTAGCGGGGCGGCGGGAGACCCAGTACTTC. It translates to CASSQDALAGRRETQYF.

This clonotype appeared many times. DNA for the CDR3: TGCAGTGCTAGAGTAGGGGGAGGGAGGGAGACCCAGTACTTC. Encoded protein: CSARVGGGRETQYF. The V gene is TRBV20-1, the J gene TRBJ2-5; TRBD2 might be the D (7 bases). CDR3 size: 14 residues. Trimming took off 1 base at V and 5 bases at J, with 14 bases between the two ends. CDR1 is DFQATT and CDR2 is SNEGSKA in the germline V gene (reference sequence).

This clonotype was seen repeatedly, ten times or more. V gene TRBV27 combines with J gene TRBJ2-1, with 7 bases fitting TRBD1. J was trimmed by 6 bases and V by 3 bases; bases with no gene match: 11. CDR1 MNHEY and CDR2 SMNVEV come from the germline V gene (reference sequence). This CDR3 contains 16 residues. CDR3: CASSLMSAAGGNEQFF. The CDR3 bases are TGTGCCAGCAGTTTGATGAGTGCAGCAGGGGGCAATGAGCAGTTCTTC.